This T cell receptor beta chain comes out of a study of T cell responses to AZD1222 COVID-19 vaccine. Trimming took off 2 bases at V and 2 bases at J, with 12 bases between the two ends. This CDR3 comprises 15 residues. Germline lookup yields CDR1 SGHTA and CDR2 FQGNSA. Researchers grouped second doses given at about 4 or about 12 weeks into one pool. This table comes from immunoSEQ multiplex PCR, and its TCRdb copy is limited to in-frame clones, with some not included. The sample has 120,000 to 150,000 clones, roughly 90% seen once. The receptor was derived from an adult who received the AZD1222 COVID-19 vaccine. The chain joins TRBV7-2 to TRBJ2-5; D perhaps matches TRBD1 (5 bases). The source material was peripheral blood, sampled 28 days after the second AZD1222 dose. DNA of the CDR3: TGTGCCAGCAGCTTATCCCGACAGACACAAGAGACCCAGTACTTC. Residues: CASSLSRQTQETQYF.